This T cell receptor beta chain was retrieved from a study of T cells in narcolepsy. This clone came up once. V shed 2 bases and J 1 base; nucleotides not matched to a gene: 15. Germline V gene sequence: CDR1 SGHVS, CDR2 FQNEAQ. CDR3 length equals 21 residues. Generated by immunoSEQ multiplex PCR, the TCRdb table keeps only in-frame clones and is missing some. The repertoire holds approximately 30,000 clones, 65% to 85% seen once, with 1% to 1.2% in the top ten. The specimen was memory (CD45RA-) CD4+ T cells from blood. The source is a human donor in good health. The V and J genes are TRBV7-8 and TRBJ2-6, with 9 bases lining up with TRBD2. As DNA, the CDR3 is TGTGCCAGCAGCTTACGGATGGGGGCTAGCGGGACTATATCTGGGGCCAACGTCCTGACTTTC. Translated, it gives CASSLRMGASGTISGANVLTF.